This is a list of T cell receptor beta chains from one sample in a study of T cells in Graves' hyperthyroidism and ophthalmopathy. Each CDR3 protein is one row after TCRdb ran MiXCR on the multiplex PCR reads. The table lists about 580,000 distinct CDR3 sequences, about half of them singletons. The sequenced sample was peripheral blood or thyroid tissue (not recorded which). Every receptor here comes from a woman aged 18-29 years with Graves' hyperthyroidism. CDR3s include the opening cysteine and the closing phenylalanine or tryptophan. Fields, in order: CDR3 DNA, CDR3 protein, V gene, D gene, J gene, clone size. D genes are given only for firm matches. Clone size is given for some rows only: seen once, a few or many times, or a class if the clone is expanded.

cdr3_nt: TGTGCCACCAGCAGCCCACCCACGGAAGACATGAACACTGAAGCTTTCTTT; cdr3_aa: CATSSPPTEDMNTEAFF; v_call: TRBV24-1; d_call: -; j_call: TRBJ1-1; clone_size: -
cdr3_nt: TGTGCCAGCAGTGAAGGGAAAAATCAGCCCCAGCATTTT; cdr3_aa: CASSEGKNQPQHF; v_call: TRBV25-1; d_call: -; j_call: TRBJ1-5; clone_size: many
cdr3_nt: TGCAGTGCCACGGGGGCCAGCTTGAACACCATATATTTT; cdr3_aa: CSATGASLNTIYF; v_call: TRBV20-1; d_call: -; j_call: TRBJ1-3; clone_size: -
cdr3_nt: TGTGCCAGCAGCCAAGATCTAGCGGGAGGAGACGACGAGCAGTACTTC; cdr3_aa: CASSQDLAGGDDEQYF; v_call: TRBV4-2; d_call: TRBD2; j_call: TRBJ2-7; clone_size: -
cdr3_nt: TGTGCCATCGGACTAGCGGGAGGGCCAGTCGGGGAGCTGTTTTTT; cdr3_aa: CAIGLAGGPVGELFF; v_call: TRBV10-3; d_call: TRBD2; j_call: TRBJ2-2; clone_size: -
cdr3_nt: TGTGCCAGCAGCCAGACGGGCACGAAGTACTTC; cdr3_aa: CASSQTGTKYF; v_call: TRBV7-9; d_call: -; j_call: TRBJ2-5; clone_size: many
cdr3_nt: TGTGCCAGCAGTTTGAGCCTCGGGACTAGCGGGAGAACCGGGGAGCTGTTTTTT; cdr3_aa: CASSLSLGTSGRTGELFF; v_call: TRBV12-3/TRBV12-4; d_call: TRBD2; j_call: TRBJ2-2; clone_size: -
cdr3_nt: TGTGCCAGCAGCTTGGGGGCGCGAGGGGCCAACGTCCTGACTTTC; cdr3_aa: CASSLGARGANVLTF; v_call: TRBV5-8; d_call: -; j_call: TRBJ2-6; clone_size: many
cdr3_nt: TGTGCCAGCAGCTTAACAGGGATGGATGAAAAACTGTTTTTT; cdr3_aa: CASSLTGMDEKLFF; v_call: TRBV7-9; d_call: -; j_call: TRBJ1-4; clone_size: many
cdr3_nt: TGTGCCAGTAGACGGCTAGCGGGAGGCCGGGTAGATACGCAGTATTTT; cdr3_aa: CASRRLAGGRVDTQYF; v_call: TRBV19; d_call: TRBD2; j_call: TRBJ2-3; clone_size: -
cdr3_nt: TGCAGTGCTACTCAGGGGGCTGAAAAACTGTTTTTT; cdr3_aa: CSATQGAEKLFF; v_call: TRBV20-1; d_call: TRBD1; j_call: TRBJ1-4; clone_size: -
cdr3_nt: TGTGCCAGCAGAAAAACGGGACTAGCGGGGGCCTCCTACGAGCAGTACTTC; cdr3_aa: CASRKTGLAGASYEQYF; v_call: TRBV12-3/TRBV12-4; d_call: TRBD2; j_call: TRBJ2-7; clone_size: many
cdr3_nt: TGCAGTGCTAGAGATCCGGGGGGACAGACTCTTGGCGCAACTAATGAAAAACTGTTTTTT; cdr3_aa: CSARDPGGQTLGATNEKLFF; v_call: TRBV20-1; d_call: TRBD1; j_call: TRBJ1-4; clone_size: few
cdr3_nt: TGTGCCAGCAGTGAAACTAGCAAAAGGCAGCAGTTCTTC; cdr3_aa: CASSETSKRQQFF; v_call: TRBV2; d_call: -; j_call: TRBJ2-1; clone_size: -
cdr3_nt: TGCGCCAGCAGCCGACCTGAGGGCAGCCGCAGCAATCAGTCCCAGCATTTT; cdr3_aa: CASSRPEGSRSNQSQHF; v_call: TRBV5-1; d_call: -; j_call: TRBJ1-5; clone_size: -
cdr3_nt: TGTGCCAGCAGGCCGGGACTTCCCCAGCACCACGAGCAGTACTTC; cdr3_aa: CASRPGLPQHHEQYF; v_call: TRBV6-5; d_call: -; j_call: TRBJ2-7; clone_size: many
cdr3_nt: TGCAGTGCTACGGGAGGGGTAGAGGATGGCTACACCTTC; cdr3_aa: CSATGGVEDGYTF; v_call: TRBV20-1; d_call: -; j_call: TRBJ1-2; clone_size: -
cdr3_nt: TGTGCCAGTAGTATGGGGAATGCCTACGAGCAGTACTTC; cdr3_aa: CASSMGNAYEQYF; v_call: TRBV7-2; d_call: -; j_call: TRBJ2-7; clone_size: -
cdr3_nt: TGCGCCAGCAGTCAGGAGGTAGCGGGATCCCAGGAGACCCAGTACTTC; cdr3_aa: CASSQEVAGSQETQYF; v_call: TRBV5-1; d_call: TRBD2; j_call: TRBJ2-5; clone_size: -
cdr3_nt: TGCAGTGCTAGAGAGGTGGCTAATGAAAAACTGTTTTTT; cdr3_aa: CSAREVANEKLFF; v_call: TRBV20-1; d_call: -; j_call: TRBJ1-4; clone_size: -
cdr3_nt: TGTGCCAGCTCACCGCAGAGATACCGGGGAATGAACACTGAAGCTTTCTTT; cdr3_aa: CASSPQRYRGMNTEAFF; v_call: TRBV18; d_call: -; j_call: TRBJ1-1; clone_size: -
cdr3_nt: TGCAGCTTGGAGGCAGGGCGGGAGACCCAGTACTTC; cdr3_aa: CSLEAGRETQYF; v_call: TRBV29-1; d_call: -; j_call: TRBJ2-5; clone_size: once
cdr3_nt: TGTGCCAGCAGCCCCTTAGGAGGACTAGCGACCCAGTACTTC; cdr3_aa: CASSPLGGLATQYF; v_call: TRBV12-3/TRBV12-4; d_call: TRBD2; j_call: TRBJ2-5; clone_size: -
cdr3_nt: TGTGCCAGCAGCTTAGCGGACAGGCCTAACTATGGCTACACCTTC; cdr3_aa: CASSLADRPNYGYTF; v_call: TRBV7-8; d_call: TRBD1; j_call: TRBJ1-2; clone_size: -
cdr3_nt: TGTGCCAGCAGGTGGGGACAGGGGTTCACTGAAGCTTTCTTT; cdr3_aa: CASRWGQGFTEAFF; v_call: TRBV12-3/TRBV12-4; d_call: TRBD1; j_call: TRBJ1-1; clone_size: many
cdr3_nt: TGCGCCAGCAACAGGGACAGGGGAGCATATGGCTACACCTTC; cdr3_aa: CASNRDRGAYGYTF; v_call: TRBV5-1; d_call: TRBD1; j_call: TRBJ1-2; clone_size: -
cdr3_nt: TGCAGCTTGGGGAACTATGGCTACACCTTC; cdr3_aa: CSLGNYGYTF; v_call: TRBV29-1; d_call: -; j_call: TRBJ1-2; clone_size: -
cdr3_nt: TGCGCCAGCAGCTTACCGACCTTACTAGCGGGACACTCCTACGAGCAGTACTTC; cdr3_aa: CASSLPTLLAGHSYEQYF; v_call: TRBV5-1; d_call: TRBD2; j_call: TRBJ2-7; clone_size: -
cdr3_nt: TGTGCCAGCAGTCCACAGGGGGCCAGGTCTTACGAGCAGTACTTC; cdr3_aa: CASSPQGARSYEQYF; v_call: TRBV27; d_call: TRBD1; j_call: TRBJ2-7; clone_size: many
cdr3_nt: TGCGCCAGCAGCCGGGCCCAGCAGGGCAATCAAGAGACCCAGTACTTC; cdr3_aa: CASSRAQQGNQETQYF; v_call: TRBV4-1; d_call: -; j_call: TRBJ2-5; clone_size: few
cdr3_nt: TGTGCCAGCAGTGACGTGACGGGACATACGGCTAATGAAAAACTGTTTTTT; cdr3_aa: CASSDVTGHTANEKLFF; v_call: TRBV25-1; d_call: -; j_call: TRBJ1-4; clone_size: many
cdr3_nt: TGTGCCCTCGTATCCTACGAGCAGTACTTC; cdr3_aa: CALVSYEQYF; v_call: TRBV7-2; d_call: -; j_call: TRBJ2-7; clone_size: -
cdr3_nt: TGTGCCATCAGTGAGGGTGGTAGGGACCAGCCCCAGCATTTT; cdr3_aa: CAISEGGRDQPQHF; v_call: TRBV10-3; d_call: -; j_call: TRBJ1-5; clone_size: -
cdr3_nt: TGTGCCAGCAGTTCTCCGACAGGGATCTTATCTGGGGCCAACGTCCTGACTTTC; cdr3_aa: CASSSPTGILSGANVLTF; v_call: TRBV27; d_call: TRBD1; j_call: TRBJ2-6; clone_size: few
cdr3_nt: TGCAGCGTTGAAGATTTTTTCGATCAGGGGAGGCTGGCCTACGTCCTGACTTTC; cdr3_aa: CSVEDFFDQGRLAYVLTF; v_call: TRBV29-1; d_call: -; j_call: TRBJ2-6; clone_size: -
cdr3_nt: TGCGCCAGCAGAAGCAGTTACGGCACAGATACGCAGTATTTT; cdr3_aa: CASRSSYGTDTQYF; v_call: TRBV5-1; d_call: -; j_call: TRBJ2-3; clone_size: few
cdr3_nt: TGCAGTGCTAGCGAGGGGTGGGCTCGCAATCAGCCCCAGCATTTT; cdr3_aa: CSASEGWARNQPQHF; v_call: TRBV20-1; d_call: -; j_call: TRBJ1-5; clone_size: -
cdr3_nt: TGTGCCAGCGAAGGTCCGGGGAAACTCTACGAGCAGTACTTC; cdr3_aa: CASEGPGKLYEQYF; v_call: TRBV6-1; d_call: -; j_call: TRBJ2-7; clone_size: many
cdr3_nt: TGTGCCAGCAGCTCCCGGACTAGCGGGAGGGTAGATACGCAGTACTTC; cdr3_aa: CASSSRTSGRVDTQYF; v_call: TRBV7-9; d_call: TRBD2; j_call: TRBJ2-7; clone_size: -
cdr3_nt: TGTGCCAGCTCACCAACAATACCGGGACAGGGCCTGAACGAGCAGTACTTC; cdr3_aa: CASSPTIPGQGLNEQYF; v_call: TRBV5-1; d_call: TRBD1; j_call: TRBJ2-7; clone_size: once
cdr3_nt: TGTGCCAGCAGCGTTAGTGGGGCTAGCGGGAGCCCCTACGAGCAGTACTTC; cdr3_aa: CASSVSGASGSPYEQYF; v_call: TRBV9; d_call: TRBD2; j_call: TRBJ2-7; clone_size: few